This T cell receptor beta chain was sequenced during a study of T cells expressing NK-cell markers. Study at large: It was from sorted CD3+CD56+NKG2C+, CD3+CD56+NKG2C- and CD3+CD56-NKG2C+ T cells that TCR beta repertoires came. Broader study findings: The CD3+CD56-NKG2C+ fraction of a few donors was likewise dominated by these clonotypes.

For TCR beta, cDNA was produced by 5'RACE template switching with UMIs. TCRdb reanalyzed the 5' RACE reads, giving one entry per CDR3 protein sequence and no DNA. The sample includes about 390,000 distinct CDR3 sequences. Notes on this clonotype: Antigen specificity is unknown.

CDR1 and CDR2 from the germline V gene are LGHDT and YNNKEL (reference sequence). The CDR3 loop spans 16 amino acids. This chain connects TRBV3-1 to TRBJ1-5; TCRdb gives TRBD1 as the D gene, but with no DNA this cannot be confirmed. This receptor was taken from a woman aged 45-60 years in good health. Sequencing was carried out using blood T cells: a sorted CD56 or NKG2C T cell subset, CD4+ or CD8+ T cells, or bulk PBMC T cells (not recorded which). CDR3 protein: CASSQEGTGGNQPQHF.